A single sample gave rise to the 20 T cell receptor beta chains below, sequenced in a study of shared T cell receptors in the human thymus. TCRdb's copy holds only in-frame clones and misses some; the assay was immunoSEQ multiplex PCR. The sample records approximately 730,000 clones, 70% to 90% being singletons. A further study also used this sample, focusing on human thymus T cells.

The sample taken for sequencing was thymocytes. The receptors stem from a girl under three years old with a congenital heart defect.

The chain couples TRBV5-1 to TRBJ2-1; TRBD2 matches 9 bases. J lost 3 bases, V lost 7 bases, and 11 bases had no gene match. This CDR3 is built from 16 residues. Germline V lookup: CDR1 SGHRS, CDR2 YFSETQ. CDR3 residues: CASSRSVAGVYNEQFF. In DNA form, the CDR3 reads TGCGCCAGCTCTCGATCCGTAGCGGGGGTCTACAATGAGCAGTTCTTC.

This chain connects TRBV5-1 to TRBJ1-2, with 8 bases aligning to TRBD1. Trimming at V came to 8 bases and at J to 0 bases, leaving 3 bases not matched to a gene. Looked up from germline, CDR1 is SGHRS and CDR2 is YFSETQ. CDR3 length: 13 residues. The CDR3 protein is CASRQGSNYGYTF. CDR3 DNA: TGCGCCAGTCGACAGGGGTCTAACTATGGCTACACCTTC.

The V gene is TRBV6-6, the J gene TRBJ1-4, with D uncertain. Trimming removed 6 bases at V and 6 bases at J, with 14 bases between. The germline CDR1 and CDR2 sequences are MNHNY and SVGAGI (reference sequence). The CDR3 contains 14 residues. In nucleotides, the CDR3 is TGTGCCAGCAGGTACCGGAGATCTGATGAAAAACTGTTTTTT. Residues: CASRYRRSDEKLFF.

The sample holds a few counts of this clone. J is TRBJ1-1 and V is TRBV27, with 10 bases matching TRBD1. The V gene's germline CDR1 is MNHEY and CDR2 SMNVEV (reference sequence). After removal of 11 bases from V and 3 bases from J, the junction contained 9 bases not matched to a gene. The CDR3 has 14 amino acids. The CDR3 region has the DNA TGTGCCTCCCGACAGGGGGCCAAGGACACTGAAGCTTTCTTT. Translation: CASRQGAKDTEAFF.

This chain joins TRBV11-2 and TRBJ1-2; 9 bases line up with TRBD1. After removal of 5 bases from V and 7 bases from J, the junction contained 5 bases not matched to a gene. The CDR3 consists of 13 residues. CDR1 and CDR2 (germline): SGHAT, FQNNGV. Here the CDR3 reads CASSPRQGGGYTF. CDR3 in DNA: TGTGCCAGCAGCCCCAGACAGGGGGGTGGCTACACCTTC.

This clone came up once. The rearrangement uses TRBV2 and TRBJ2-7; TRBD2 aligns across 11 bases. This CDR3 spans 18 amino acids. After removal of 3 bases from V and 0 bases from J, the junction contained 10 bases not matched to a gene. Germline V gives CDR1 SNHLY, CDR2 FYNNEI. The CDR3 loop is CASSDLAGGLRSSYEQYF. As DNA, the CDR3 is TGTGCCAGCAGTGACCTAGCGGGGGGTCTAAGGAGCTCCTACGAGCAGTACTTC.

This chain uses TRBV5-1 with TRBJ2-3, with D unresolved. CDR3 length: 14 amino acids. V lost 3 bases to trimming and J lost 1 base, with 9 bases between them. Germline loops: CDR1 SGHRS, CDR2 YFSETQ. The CDR3 nucleotides read TGCGCCAGCAGCTGGCGGCCAGGCACAGATACGCAGTATTTT. Residues: CASSWRPGTDTQYF.

The chain combines TRBV6-6 with TRBJ1-4; 7 bases are a match to TRBD1. V was clipped by 6 bases and J by 6 bases; unmatched bases: 7. Germline V lookup: CDR1 MNHNY, CDR2 SVGAGI (reference sequence). The CDR3 spans 14 residues. CDR3 in amino acids: CASRPDRRDEKLFF. The CDR3 region has the DNA TGTGCCAGCAGACCGGACAGGAGGGATGAAAAACTGTTTTTT.

The chain recombines TRBV18 with TRBJ1-1; D is possibly TRBD1 (5 bases). Trimming cost V 6 bases and J 5 bases, with 19 bases left between them. Germline CDR1 KGHSH, CDR2 LQKENI. The CDR3 runs 15 residues. The CDR3, as DNA: TGTGCCAGCTCCCAGGAGAGAAGGGGTGGGACTGAAGCTTTCTTT. Translating it yields CASSQERRGGTEAFF.

The rearrangement joins TRBV2 to TRBJ2-1; 10 bases align to TRBD2. Germline V gene data show CDR1 as SNHLY and CDR2 as FYNNEI. CDR3 length: 17 residues. Germline trimming cut 5 bases from V and 0 bases from J; bases unmatched to any gene: 7. CDR3 DNA: TGTGCCAGCAGTTTCCGACTAGCGGGCGTCTCCTACAATGAGCAGTTCTTC. This sequence encodes CASSFRLAGVSYNEQFF.

V is TRBV7-3 and J is TRBJ2-7; possibly TRBD2 for D (6 bases). This CDR3 comprises 16 residues. Trimming removed 8 bases at V and 2 bases at J, with 22 bases between. Per the germline V gene, CDR1 is SGHTA and CDR2 is FQGTGA. CDR3 DNA sequence: TGTGCCAGCGGGCCCGGTGGGGACTCGCTAACCTACGAGCAGTACTTC. Translated: CASGPGGDSLTYEQYF. The whole variable domain, remainder taken from reference TRBV7-3 and TRBJ2-7, is GAGVSQTPSNKVTEKGKYVELRCDPISGHTALYWYRQSLGQGPEFLIYFQGTGAADDSGLPNDRFFAVRPEGSVSTLKIQRTERGDSAVYLCASGPGGDSLTYEQYFGPGTRLTVT.

The CDR3 sequence is CASSLCRRGLLSSYEQYF. As DNA, the CDR3 is TGTGCCAGCAGTTTATGCCGACGGGGACTATTAAGCTCCTACGAGCAGTACTTC. The chain uses TRBV28 and TRBJ2-7; TRBD2 matches 7 bases. The J segment lost 0 bases and the V segment lost 0 bases, leaving 11 bases of the junction unmatched. The germline V gene has CDR1 MDHEN and CDR2 SYDVKM. The length of the CDR3 is 18 residues.

In regard to this clone: Because the CDR3's place on the DNA is in doubt, the DNA is left out and the CDR3 is given as listed by TCRdb. The chain links TRBV28 to TRBJ2-7; the D call in the table, TRBD1, was not verified against the DNA. The germline gives CDR1 MDHEN, CDR2 SYDVKM. The CDR3 is 16 amino acids in total, end residues counted. CDR3 loop: CASSSSRQGQAYEQYF.

The rearrangement joins TRBV9 to TRBJ1-2; D may be TRBD1 (6 bases). The CDR3 consists of 14 residues. Trimming cost V 3 bases and J 4 bases, with 13 bases left between them. Germline CDR1 and CDR2: SGDLS and YYNGEE. In DNA form, the CDR3 reads TGTGCCAGCAGCGCCCTAGACAGGCTCTATGGCTACACCTTC. This encodes CASSALDRLYGYTF.

This chain uses TRBV2 with TRBJ1-2, with a weak D call TRBD1 (5 bases). Germline CDR1 reads SNHLY; CDR2 reads FYNNEI. The CDR3 sequence is 13 residues long. Trimming stripped 10 bases from V and 2 bases from J, with 14 bases between. The CDR3 region is CATLGAENYGYTF. The CDR3 DNA sequence: TGTGCCACCCTTGGGGCGGAAAACTATGGCTACACCTTC.

This rearrangement joins TRBV4-3 to TRBJ1-2; D is unresolved. This CDR3 spans 14 amino acids. V dropped 2 bases and J dropped 5 bases, with 12 bases sitting between them. CDR1 is LGHNA and CDR2 is YSLEER in the germline V gene. CDR3 in amino acids: CASSQLGEGYGYTF. CDR3 coding DNA: TGCGCCAGCAGCCAACTCGGGGAAGGGTATGGCTACACCTTC.

The gene calls are TRBV21-1 and TRBJ1-1; the table's D gene call, TRBD1, was not cross checked with the DNA. TRBV21-1 is assigned pseudogene status. The CDR3 loop spans 13 amino acids. CDR3 DNA: TGTGCCAGCAGCAAAGAACAGAACACTGAAGCTTTCTTT. It translates to CASSKEQNTEAFF.

The chain recombines TRBV7-3 with TRBJ2-1; D perhaps matches TRBD2 (5 bases). This CDR3 spans 17 amino acids. Germline values: CDR1 SGHTA, CDR2 FQGTGA. V shed 4 bases and J shed 0 bases, with 16 bases lying between them. This CDR3 reads CASSSDQRDSSYNEQFF. The DNA of the CDR3 is TGTGCCAGCAGCTCTGATCAACGGGATAGCTCCTACAATGAGCAGTTCTTC.

The chain couples TRBV4-3 to TRBJ1-3, with 8 positions matching TRBD1. CDR1 LGHNA and CDR2 YSLEER come from the germline V gene. There are 19 residues in the CDR3. V was pared by 2 bases and J by 0 bases, with 12 bases of the junction left unmatched. CDR3 in amino acids: CASSQSIPGQESSGNTIYF. The DNA of the CDR3 is TGCGCCAGCAGCCAATCTATCCCGGGACAGGAGAGCTCTGGAAACACCATATATTTT.

V gene TRBV4-3 combines with J gene TRBJ2-7; the match to TRBD2 covers 8 bases. The trim removed 8 bases at V and 1 base at J, leaving 19 bases unmatched. Germline CDR1 is LGHNA and CDR2 is YSLEER. CDR3 length equals 18 residues. CDR3 DNA sequence: TGCGCCAGCCCTGTCGGGTACGGGGGGGACCCTAGATCCTACGAGCAGTACTTC. It translates to CASPVGYGGDPRSYEQYF.